This T cell receptor (beta chain) was identified in a study of T cell responses to AZD1222 COVID-19 vaccine. Note on this clone: Antigen: not known.

Findings and limits, study-wide: Donors were chiefly white British, with a greater number of females, and clonal diversity was perhaps underestimated. Baseline seropositivity characterized only six AZD1222 recipients. Distributed over spike, vaccine-associated CD4 TCRs predominated at 160-218 and 743-854.

Here immunoSEQ multiplex PCR was the method, and the copy in TCRdb shows in-frame clones only, minus some. There are some 110,000 clones in the sample; 88% occur only once, and more than 3.5% lies in the top ten. The CDR3 consists of 14 residues. Trimming at V came to 3 bases and at J to 0 bases, leaving 1 base not matched to a gene. Germline V gene data show CDR1 as GTSNPN and CDR2 as SVGIG (reference sequence). This TCR derives from an adult in good health. The sample in question was peripheral blood, obtained on day 0 of AZD1222 vaccination. This rearrangement joins TRBV30 to TRBJ2-3, with 9 positions matching TRBD1. CDR3 in amino acids: CAWRGQGSTDTQYF. The CDR3, as DNA: TGTGCCTGGAGGGGACAGGGTAGCACAGATACGCAGTATTTT.